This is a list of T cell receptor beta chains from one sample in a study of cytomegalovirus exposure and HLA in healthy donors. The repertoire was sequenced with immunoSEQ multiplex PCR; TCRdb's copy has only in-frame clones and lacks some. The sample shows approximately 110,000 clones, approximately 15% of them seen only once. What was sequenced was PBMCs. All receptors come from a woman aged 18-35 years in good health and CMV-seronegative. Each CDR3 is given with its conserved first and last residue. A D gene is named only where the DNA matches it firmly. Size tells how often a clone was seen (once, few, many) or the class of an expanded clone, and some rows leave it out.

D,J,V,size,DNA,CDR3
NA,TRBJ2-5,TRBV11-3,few,TGTGCCAGCAGCTTTGGCGGGAACCAAGAGACCCAGTACTTC,CASSFGGNQETQYF
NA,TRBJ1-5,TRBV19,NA,TGTGCCAGTAGTATAGGCGTGGGCAGCAATCAGCCCCAGCATTTT,CASSIGVGSNQPQHF
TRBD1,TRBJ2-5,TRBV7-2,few,TGTGCCAGCACCAGGGACAGGGAAGAGACCCAGTACTTC,CASTRDREETQYF
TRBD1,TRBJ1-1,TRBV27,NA,TGTGCCAGCAGTACCTGGGACAGTAAGAACACTGAAGCTTTCTTT,CASSTWDSKNTEAFF
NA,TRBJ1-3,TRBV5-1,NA,TGCGCCAGCAGCTTGGATGACAGGGGAAACACCATATATTTT,CASSLDDRGNTIYF
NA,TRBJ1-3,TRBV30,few,TGTGCCTGGAGTGCGGGGGACGGAAACACCATATATTTT,CAWSAGDGNTIYF
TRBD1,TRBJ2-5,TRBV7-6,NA,TGTGCCAGCAGCCCAGGGACAGGCGAGACCCAGTACTTC,CASSPGTGETQYF
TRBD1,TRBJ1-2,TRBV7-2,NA,TGTGCCAGCAGCTTAGTGGCAGGGGGCGTCTATGGCTACACCTTC,CASSLVAGGVYGYTF
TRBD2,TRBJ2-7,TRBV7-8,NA,TGTGCCAGCAGCCCGACTAGCCGCGGGGGTTACGAGCAGTACTTC,CASSPTSRGGYEQYF
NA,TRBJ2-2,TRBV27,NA,TGTGCCAGCAGCGTTAGCGGAGCCGGGGAGCTGTTTTTT,CASSVSGAGELFF
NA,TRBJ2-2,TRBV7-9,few,TGTGCCAGCAGCTACGAGGGTGCTGTGGCGGAGCTGTTTTTT,CASSYEGAVAELFF
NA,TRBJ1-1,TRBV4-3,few,TGCGCCAGCAGCCTCCCTGGGGCACAGGCTTTCTTT,CASSLPGAQAFF
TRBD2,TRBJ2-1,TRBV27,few,TGTGCCAGCAGTCGCCCCAGCGGGAGGAAAAACAATGAGCAGTTCTTC,CASSRPSGRKNNEQFF
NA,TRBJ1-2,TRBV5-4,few,TGTGCCAGCAGCTTGACTGCCGAAGCTAACTATGGCTACACCTTC,CASSLTAEANYGYTF
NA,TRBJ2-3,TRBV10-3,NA,TGTGCCATCAGTGGTAGGGGAGAGGGGGGCACAGATACGCAGTATTTT,CAISGRGEGGTDTQYF
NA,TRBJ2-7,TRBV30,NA,TGTGCCTGGAGTTACGGGGAACCCTACGAGCAGTACTTC,CAWSYGEPYEQYF
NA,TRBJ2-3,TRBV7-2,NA,TGTGCCAGCAGCCAGGGGGGAGACACTTCCACAGATACGCAGTATTTT,CASSQGGDTSTDTQYF
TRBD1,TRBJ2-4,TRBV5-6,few,TGTGCCAGCAGCCTCTCCAGGACAGGGGGCCCGAACATTCAGTACTTC,CASSLSRTGGPNIQYF
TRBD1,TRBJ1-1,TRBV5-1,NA,TGCGCCAGCAGCTTGGGGACAGGGGCGTACACTGAAGCTTTCTTT,CASSLGTGAYTEAFF
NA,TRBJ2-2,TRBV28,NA,TGTGCCAGCAGCCGTTACCTAGCCCTTCAGTTTTCCGGGGAGCTGTTTTTT,CASSRYLALQFSGELFF
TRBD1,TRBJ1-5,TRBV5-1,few,TGCGCCAGCAGCCTAAACGGACAGGGAAATCAGCCCCAGCATTTT,CASSLNGQGNQPQHF
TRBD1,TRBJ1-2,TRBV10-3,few,TGTGCCATCACCCCGACAGGGGATGGCTACACCTTC,CAITPTGDGYTF
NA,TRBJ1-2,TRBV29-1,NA,TGCAGCGCATATACAGCAAACTATGGCTACACCTTC,CSAYTANYGYTF
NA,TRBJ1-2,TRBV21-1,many,TGTGCCAGCAGTCTCGCGAGAGGGGGACAGCGAGTTACTAACTATGGCTACACCTTC,CASSLARGGQRVTNYGYTF
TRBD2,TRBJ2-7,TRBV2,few,TGTGCCAGCAGTTCCCCAGCGGGAAGCTCCTACGAGCAGTACTTC,CASSSPAGSSYEQYF
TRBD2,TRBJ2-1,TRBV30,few,TGTGCCTGGAGTGTACTAAGCGGGGGGTACAATGAGCAGTTCTTC,CAWSVLSGGYNEQFF
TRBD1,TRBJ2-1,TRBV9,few,TGTGCCAGCAGCCCCCAGGGGGCCAATGAGCAGTTCTTC,CASSPQGANEQFF
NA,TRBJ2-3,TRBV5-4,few,TGTGCCAGCAGCTTGGATAGCTCGCTGAATACGCAGTATTTT,CASSLDSSLNTQYF
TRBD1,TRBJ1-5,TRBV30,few,TGTGCCTGGAGCACCGGTACAGGGGGCGGTCAGCCCCAGCATTTT,CAWSTGTGGGQPQHF
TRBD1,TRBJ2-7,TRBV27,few,TGTGCCAGCAGTTCGCCGACCCGGGACAGGAGGTTCGTCGAGCAGTACTTC,CASSSPTRDRRFVEQYF
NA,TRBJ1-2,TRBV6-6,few,TGTGCCAGCAGTGGACTCTCTGGGAACTATGGCTACACCTTC,CASSGLSGNYGYTF
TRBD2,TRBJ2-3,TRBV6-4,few,TGTGCCAGCAGTCAGACTAGCGGCACAGATACGCAGTATTTT,CASSQTSGTDTQYF
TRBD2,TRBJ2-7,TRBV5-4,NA,TGTGCCAGCAGCTTACTAGCGGGAGGGCCCACCTACGAGCAGTACTTC,CASSLLAGGPTYEQYF
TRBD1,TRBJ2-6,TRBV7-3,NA,TGTGCCAGCAGCCCCCTGCCCCGGACAGGTTCTGGGGCCAACGTCCTGACTTTC,CASSPLPRTGSGANVLTF
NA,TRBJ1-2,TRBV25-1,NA,TGTGCCAGCAGTGAAAGGTATAGCGGCTACACCTTC,CASSERYSGYTF
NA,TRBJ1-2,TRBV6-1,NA,TGTGCCAGCAGTGAAGTCAGGGGATATGGCTACACCTTC,CASSEVRGYGYTF
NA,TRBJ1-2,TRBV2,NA,TGTGCCAGCAAGGAGGGAGGAGATGGCTACACCTTC,CASKEGGDGYTF
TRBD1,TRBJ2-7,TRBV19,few,TGTGCCAGTAGTATAGGGGACAGGAACGAGCAGTACTTC,CASSIGDRNEQYF
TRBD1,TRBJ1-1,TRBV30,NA,TGTGCCTGGAGTTGGGGACAGTCGATCACTGAAGCTTTCTTT,CAWSWGQSITEAFF
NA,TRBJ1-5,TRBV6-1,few,TGTGCCAGCAGCCGCGACAGATCCAATCAGCCCCAGCATTTT,CASSRDRSNQPQHF
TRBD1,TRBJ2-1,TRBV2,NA,TGTGCCAGCAGTGAAGCCCTCCCTCGACAGGGGCCAAACAATGAGCAGTTCTTC,CASSEALPRQGPNNEQFF
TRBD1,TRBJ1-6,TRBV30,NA,TGTGCCTGGAGTACAGGGGGAAATTCACCCCTCCACTTT,CAWSTGGNSPLHF
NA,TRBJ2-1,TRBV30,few,TGTGCCTGGAGTCCGTTATGGGCGGGATGGTATGAGCAGTTCTTC,CAWSPLWAGWYEQFF
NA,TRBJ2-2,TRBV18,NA,TGTGCCAGCTCACCACTCCAGGGAGGTGGCATAGGGCCCGGGGAGCTGTTTTTT,CASSPLQGGGIGPGELFF
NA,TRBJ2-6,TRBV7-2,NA,TGTGCCAGCAGCTCGACAGTCCCTGGGGCCAACGTCCTGACTTTC,CASSSTVPGANVLTF
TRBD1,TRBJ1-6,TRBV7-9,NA,TGTGCCAGCAGCCGAGATTTCGGACAGGGGGTTAATTCACCCCTCCACTTT,CASSRDFGQGVNSPLHF
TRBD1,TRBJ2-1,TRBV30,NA,TGTGCCTGTTCGGGACAGGTTTACAATGAGCAGTTCTTC,CACSGQVYNEQFF
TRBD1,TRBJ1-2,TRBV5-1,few,TGCGCCAGCAGCCAGACAGGGGGCAGGGACTATGGCTACACCTTC,CASSQTGGRDYGYTF
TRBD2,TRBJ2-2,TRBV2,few,TGTGCCAGCAACCCAAGGGGGTTAGCGGGAGGGCCGAACACCGGGGAGCTGTTTTTT,CASNPRGLAGGPNTGELFF
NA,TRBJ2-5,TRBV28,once,TGTGCCAGCAGTTTAGGGCCCATGCGTCAAGAGACCCAGTACTTC,CASSLGPMRQETQYF
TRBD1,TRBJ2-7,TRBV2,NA,TGTGCCAGCAGCGGGGACAGGGACTCCTACGAGCAGTACTTC,CASSGDRDSYEQYF
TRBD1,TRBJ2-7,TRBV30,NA,TGTGCCTGGAGTCGGACAGGGGGCTACGAGCAGTACTTC,CAWSRTGGYEQYF
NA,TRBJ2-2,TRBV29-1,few,TGCAGCGTTGCTAGGGGAACCGGGGAGCTGTTTTTT,CSVARGTGELFF
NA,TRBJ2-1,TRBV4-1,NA,TGCGCCAGCAGCCAAGGACCACAGCTAACCTCCTACAATGAGCAGTTCTTC,CASSQGPQLTSYNEQFF
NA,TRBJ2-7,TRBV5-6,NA,TGTGCCAGCAGCTTAAACAGGGTCGAGCAGTACTTC,CASSLNRVEQYF
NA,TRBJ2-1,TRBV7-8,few,TGTGCCAGCACCGACTACTTCCCGAGCTCCTACAATGAGCAGTTCTTC,CASTDYFPSSYNEQFF